These 7 T cell receptor beta chains were sequenced from one sample in a study of blood T cell repertoires in COVID-19. Repertoires were generated with immunoSEQ multiplex PCR, while TCRdb's copy carries only in-frame clones and drops some. Seen here are 150,000 to 200,000 clones, about 85% observed once, and the top ten hold approximately 23%. The sequenced sample was PBMCs or T cells enriched from blood (not recorded which). The receptors derive from a woman in her thirties or forties in a cohort exposed to, infected with or recovered from COVID-19 (not recorded which).

The chain couples TRBV5-4 to TRBJ2-4; maybe TRBD1 (6 bases). Trimming removed 4 bases from V and 6 bases from J, with 20 bases in between. CDR3 size: 16 residues. Germline loops: CDR1 SGHNT, CDR2 YYREEE (reference sequence). CDR3 in amino acids: CASSSGQRGGSNIQYF. The DNA of the CDR3 is TGTGCCAGCAGCAGCGGACAGAGAGGAGGATCAAACATTCAGTACTTC.

The gene calls are TRBV6-5 and TRBJ2-1; 9 positions match TRBD1. CDR1 and CDR2 from the germline V gene are MNHEY and SVGAGI. V shed 6 bases and J 6 bases; nucleotides not matched to a gene: 3. The CDR3 is made up of 13 amino acids. The CDR3, as DNA: TGTGCCAGCAGCCAGACAGGGGGCAATGAGCAGTTCTTC. This gives the protein CASSQTGGNEQFF.

This clone was counted a few times. This specimen includes other DNA sequences encoding the same CDR3. J is TRBJ1-1 and V is TRBV7-2; the D gene is possibly TRBD1 (6 bases). The CDR3 consists of 13 residues. Germline values: CDR1 SGHTA, CDR2 FQGNSA. V gave up 2 bases and J gave up 3 bases, with 7 bases separating them. CDR3 DNA sequence: TGTGCCAGCAGCTTACAGGGGTACACTGAAGCTTTCTTT. Residues: CASSLQGYTEAFF.

The gene calls are TRBV7-8 and TRBJ1-2; TRBD1 might be the D (6 bases). The CDR3 length is 14 residues. CDR1 is SGHVS, CDR2 FQNEAQ, per germline. Trimming stripped 5 bases from V and 4 bases from J, with 14 bases between. CDR3 bases: TGTGCCAGCAGCCCAGGGGACCCCAGCTATGGCTACACCTTC. Residues: CASSPGDPSYGYTF. The whole variable domain, filled in from reference TRBV7-8 and TRBJ1-2, reads GAGVSQSPRYKVAKRGQDVALRCDPISGHVSLFWYQQALGQGPEFLTYFQNEAQLDKSGLPSDRFFAERPEGSVSTLKIQRTQQEDSAVYLCASSPGDPSYGYTFGSGTRLTVV.

CDR3 residues: CASSLAGTSGIPSHYEQYF. CDR3 DNA: TGTGCCAGCAGCTTGGCCGGGACTAGCGGGATCCCGTCACATTACGAGCAGTACTTC. This rearrangement joins TRBV5-5 to TRBJ2-7, with 13 bases lining up with TRBD2. Germline V lookup: CDR1 SGHKS, CDR2 YYEKEE (reference sequence). V was clipped by 0 bases and J by 4 bases; unmatched bases: 13. CDR3 length equals 19 residues.

The chain links TRBV19 to TRBJ1-2, with 8 bases identical to TRBD1. This CDR3 contains 15 residues. The V and J ends lost 0 bases and 4 bases, in that order; junction bases with no gene match: 4. The V gene's germline CDR1 is LNHDA and CDR2 SQIVND (reference sequence). In DNA form, the CDR3 reads TGTGCCAGTAGTATAGATTCAGGGGGCGGCTATGGCTACACCTTC. This encodes CASSIDSGGGYGYTF.

This chain joins TRBV15 and TRBJ2-5, with TRBD2 matching over 10 bases. There are 14 residues in the CDR3. V shed 6 bases, J shed 4 bases, and the junction held 5 bases outside the gene matches. CDR1 and CDR2 from the germline V gene are LNHNV and YYDKDF (reference sequence). The CDR3 sequence: CATRPSSGGETQYF. In nucleotides, the CDR3 is TGTGCCACCAGACCATCTAGCGGGGGAGAGACCCAGTACTTC.